This T cell receptor beta chain was sequenced during a study of T-cell memory formation after mild COVID-19. TCRdb processed the 5' RACE reads anew with MiXCR; each CDR3 protein has one entry. Among under 400,000 distinct CDR3 sequences listed, 25% to 30% were seen once. This clonotype was counted between two and nine times. The clonotype was recovered from an adult woman who had mild COVID-19 (a few samples of this study predate the infection). Cell type and time point are not known. The specimen sequenced was PBMCs or a T cell subset sorted from them (not recorded which).

CDR3 region: CSARVSGSGANVLTF. The CDR3 nucleotides are TGCAGTGCTAGAGTTTCAGGGTCTGGGGCCAACGTCCTGACTTTC. This rearrangement joins TRBV20-1 to TRBJ2-6; possibly TRBD1 for D (5 bases). This CDR3 spans 15 amino acids. CDR1 and CDR2 from the germline V gene are DFQATT and SNEGSKA (reference sequence). V was clipped by 1 base and J by 1 base, with 8 bases between them.